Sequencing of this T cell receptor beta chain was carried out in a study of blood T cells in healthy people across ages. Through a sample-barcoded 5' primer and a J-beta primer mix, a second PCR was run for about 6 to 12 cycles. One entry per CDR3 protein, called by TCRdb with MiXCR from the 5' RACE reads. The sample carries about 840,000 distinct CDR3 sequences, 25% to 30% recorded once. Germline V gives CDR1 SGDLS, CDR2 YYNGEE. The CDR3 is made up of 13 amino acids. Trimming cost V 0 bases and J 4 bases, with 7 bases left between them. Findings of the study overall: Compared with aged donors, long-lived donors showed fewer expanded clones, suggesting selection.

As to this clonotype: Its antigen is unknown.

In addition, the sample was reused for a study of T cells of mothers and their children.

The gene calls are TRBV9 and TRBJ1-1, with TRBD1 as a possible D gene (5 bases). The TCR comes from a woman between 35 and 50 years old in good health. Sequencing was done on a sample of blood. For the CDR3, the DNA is TGTGCCAGCAGCGTAGGCAGGGCCACTGAAGCTTTCTTT. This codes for CASSVGRATEAFF.